One sample yielded the 8 T cell receptor beta chains listed below, sequenced in a study of type 1 regulatory T cells. Via MiXCR, TCRdb re-called the reads, giving one row per CDR3 protein. The data show approximately 42,000 distinct CDR3 sequences, with roughly an eighth seen just once and about 8.2% held by the top ten. Their cognate antigens are unknown. Sequencing was performed on cultured non-Tr1 T cells, either the whole culture or a sorted T cell fraction (not recorded which). The receptors were sampled from a human donor in good health.

This clonotype has ten or more counts. The chain joins TRBV20-1 to TRBJ1-1, with D uncertain. The germline CDR1 and CDR2 sequences are DFQATT and SNEGSKA (reference sequence). Trimming pared 2 bases from V and 0 bases from J, leaving 1 base between. CDR3 length: 11 amino acids. The CDR3 DNA reads TGCAGTGCTAGACTGAACACTGAAGCTTTCTTT. Translation: CSARLNTEAFF.

This clonotype was found many times. J is TRBJ1-2 and V is TRBV5-6, with D maybe TRBD1 (6 bases). The CDR3 runs 15 residues. V was trimmed by 0 bases and J by 3 bases, leaving 12 bases between them. The germline V gene has CDR1 SGHDT and CDR2 YYEEEE. The CDR3 DNA follows: TGTGCCAGCAGCTTGGAATTTTACAGGGACTATGGCTACACCTTC. Protein product: CASSLEFYRDYGYTF. The full variable domain, its missing parts supplied by reference TRBV5-6 and TRBJ1-2, is DAGVTQSPTHLIKTRGQQVTLRCSPKSGHDTVSWYQQALGQGPQFIFQYYEEEERQRGNFPDRFSGHQFPNYSSELNVNALLLGDSALYLCASSLEFYRDYGYTFGSGTRLTVV.

This chain links TRBV20-1 with TRBJ1-6; D gene unclear. From germline, CDR1 is DFQATT and CDR2 SNEGSKA (reference sequence). The CDR3 loop spans 14 amino acids. V was cut by 3 bases and J by 0 bases, with 6 bases left in between. CDR3 residues: CSARASSYNSPLHF. The CDR3 bases are TGCAGTGCTAGGGCGAGCTCCTATAATTCACCCCTCCACTTT.

This clonotype was recorded many times. The V gene is TRBV5-1, the J gene TRBJ2-1; possibly TRBD1 or TRBD2 for D (6 bases each). The V gene lost 4 bases and the J gene lost 4 bases, with 12 bases spanning the gap. In germline, CDR1 is SGHRS, CDR2 YFSETQ. The CDR3 loop spans 14 amino acids. CDR3 bases: TGCGCCAGCAGCGGAGGGGGGACGTACAATGAGCAGTTCTTC. Encoded protein: CASSGGGTYNEQFF.

The sample holds many counts of this clonotype. The chain combines TRBV7-3 with TRBJ2-3; tentatively, D is TRBD2 (5 bases). The V end lost 0 bases, the J end lost 7 bases, and 11 bases lay between the germline ends. This CDR3 has 14 amino acids. In germline, CDR1 is SGHTA, CDR2 FQGTGA. CDR3 in DNA: TGTGCCAGCAGCTTAACGCCTAGCATAAATACGCAGTATTTT. Amino acids: CASSLTPSINTQYF.

Only one count was recorded for this clonotype. J is TRBJ1-2 and V is TRBV28, with D possibly matching TRBD1 (5 bases). The CDR3 has 14 residues. Germline CDR1 reads MDHEN; CDR2 reads SYDVKM. The V end was cut by 6 bases, the J end by 8 bases, with 19 bases between. In DNA form, the CDR3 reads TGTGCCAGCAGCACACCCGGGACCCCTAGAGGCTACACCTTC. Encoded protein: CASSTPGTPRGYTF.

The rearrangement joins TRBV10-3 to TRBJ1-6, with D unresolved. Germline V gene data show CDR1 as ENHRY and CDR2 as SYGVKD. V lost 10 bases to trimming and J lost 3 bases, with 10 bases between them. The CDR3 is made up of 13 amino acids. CDR3 amino acids: CATRGGYNSPLHF. The CDR3 DNA sequence: TGTGCCACCCGGGGAGGCTATAATTCACCCCTCCACTTT.

V gene TRBV7-8 combines with J gene TRBJ2-3; 9 nucleotides agree with TRBD2. This CDR3 spans 15 amino acids. J gave up 5 bases and V 2 bases, and 5 bases lay outside the gene matches. Germline-derived CDR1 and CDR2 are SGHVS and FQNEAQ. CDR3 loop: CASSLRGRGLDTQYF. In DNA form, the CDR3 reads TGTGCCAGCAGCTTACGCGGGAGGGGATTAGATACGCAGTATTTT.